The entry that follows covers one T cell receptor beta chain sequence. Its target is unknown. The entry originates in a study of cytomegalovirus exposure and HLA in healthy donors. V lost 3 bases and J lost 7, with 13 bases in between. Germline values: CDR1 MDHEN, CDR2 SYDVKM. This CDR3 is 14 amino acids long. The donors were members of the validation cohort comprising over 90 subjects, separate from the roughly 650-subject first cohort. Study-level findings and limits: The authors confirmed in vitro that three CMV-associated chains were specific for CMV antigens.

Libraries were prepared by immunoSEQ multiplex PCR; TCRdb keeps only in-frame clonotypes and omits some of them. The table includes about 55,000 clones, roughly 90% detected once. Material for sequencing was PBMCs. This chain uses TRBV28 with TRBJ1-5, with TRBD1 as a possible D gene (6 bases). The TCR comes from a young man in good health and CMV-seronegative. The CDR3 loop is CASSLAGELQPQHF. The CDR3, as DNA: TGTGCCAGCAGTTTGGCAGGGGAGTTGCAGCCCCAGCATTTT.